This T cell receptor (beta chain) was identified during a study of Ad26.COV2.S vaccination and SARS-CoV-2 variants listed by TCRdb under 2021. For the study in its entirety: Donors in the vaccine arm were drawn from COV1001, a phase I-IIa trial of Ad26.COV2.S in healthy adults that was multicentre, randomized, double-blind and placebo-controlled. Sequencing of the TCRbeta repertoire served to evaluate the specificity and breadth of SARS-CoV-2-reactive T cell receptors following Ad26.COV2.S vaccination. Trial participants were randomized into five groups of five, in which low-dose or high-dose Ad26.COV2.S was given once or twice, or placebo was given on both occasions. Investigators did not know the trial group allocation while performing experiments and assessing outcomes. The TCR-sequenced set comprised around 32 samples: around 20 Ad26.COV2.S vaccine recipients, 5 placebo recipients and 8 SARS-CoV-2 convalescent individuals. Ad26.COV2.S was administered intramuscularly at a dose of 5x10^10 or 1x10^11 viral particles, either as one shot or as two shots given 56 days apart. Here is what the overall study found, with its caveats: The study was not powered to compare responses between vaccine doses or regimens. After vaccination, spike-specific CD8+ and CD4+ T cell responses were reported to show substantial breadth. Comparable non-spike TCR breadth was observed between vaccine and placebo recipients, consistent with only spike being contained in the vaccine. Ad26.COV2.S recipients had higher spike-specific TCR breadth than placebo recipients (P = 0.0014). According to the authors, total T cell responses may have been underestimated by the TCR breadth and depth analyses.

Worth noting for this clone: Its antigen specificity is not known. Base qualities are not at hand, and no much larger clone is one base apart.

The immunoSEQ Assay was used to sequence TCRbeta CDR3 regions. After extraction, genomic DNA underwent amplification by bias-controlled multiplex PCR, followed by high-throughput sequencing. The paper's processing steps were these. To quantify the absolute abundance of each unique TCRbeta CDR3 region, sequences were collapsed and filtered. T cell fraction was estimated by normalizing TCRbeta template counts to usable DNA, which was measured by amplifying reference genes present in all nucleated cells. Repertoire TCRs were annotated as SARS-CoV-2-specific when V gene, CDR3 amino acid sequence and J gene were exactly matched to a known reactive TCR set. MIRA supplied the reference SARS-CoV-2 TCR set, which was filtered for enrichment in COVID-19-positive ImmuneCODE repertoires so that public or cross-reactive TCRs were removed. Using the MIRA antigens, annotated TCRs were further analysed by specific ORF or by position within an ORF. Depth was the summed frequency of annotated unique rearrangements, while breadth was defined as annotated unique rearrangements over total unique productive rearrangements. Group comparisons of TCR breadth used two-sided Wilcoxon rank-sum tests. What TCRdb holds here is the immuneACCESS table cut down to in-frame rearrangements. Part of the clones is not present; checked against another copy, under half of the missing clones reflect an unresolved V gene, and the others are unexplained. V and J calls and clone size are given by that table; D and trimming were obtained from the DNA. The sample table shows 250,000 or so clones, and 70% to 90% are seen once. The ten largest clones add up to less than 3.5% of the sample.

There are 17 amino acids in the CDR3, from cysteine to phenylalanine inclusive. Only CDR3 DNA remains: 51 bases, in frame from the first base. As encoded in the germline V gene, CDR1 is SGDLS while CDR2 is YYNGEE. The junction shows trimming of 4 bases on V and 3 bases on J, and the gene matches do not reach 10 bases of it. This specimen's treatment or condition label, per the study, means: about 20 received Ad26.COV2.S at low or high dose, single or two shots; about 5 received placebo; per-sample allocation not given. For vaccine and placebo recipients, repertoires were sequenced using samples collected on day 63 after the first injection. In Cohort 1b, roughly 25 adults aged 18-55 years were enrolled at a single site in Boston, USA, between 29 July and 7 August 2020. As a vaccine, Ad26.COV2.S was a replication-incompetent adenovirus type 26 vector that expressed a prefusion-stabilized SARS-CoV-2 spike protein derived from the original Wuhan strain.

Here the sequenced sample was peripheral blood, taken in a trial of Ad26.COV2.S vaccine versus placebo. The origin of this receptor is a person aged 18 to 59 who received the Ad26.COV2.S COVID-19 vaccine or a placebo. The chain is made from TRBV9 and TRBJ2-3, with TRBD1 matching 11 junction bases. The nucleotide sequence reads TGTGCCAGCAGCCCCCGGGACAGGGGGTTGGTAACAGATACGCAGTATTTT. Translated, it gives CASSPRDRGLVTDTQYF.